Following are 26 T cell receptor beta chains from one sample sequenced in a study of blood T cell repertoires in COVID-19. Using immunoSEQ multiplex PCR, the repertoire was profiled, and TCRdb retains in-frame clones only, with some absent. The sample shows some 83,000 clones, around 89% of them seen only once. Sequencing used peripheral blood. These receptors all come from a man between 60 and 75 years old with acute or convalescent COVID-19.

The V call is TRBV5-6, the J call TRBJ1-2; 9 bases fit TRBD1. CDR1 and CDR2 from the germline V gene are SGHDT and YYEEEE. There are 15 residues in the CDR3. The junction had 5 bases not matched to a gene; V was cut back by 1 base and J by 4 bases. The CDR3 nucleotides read TGTGCCAGCAGCTTGTGGGGGGACAGGGCCTATGGCTACACCTTC. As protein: CASSLWGDRAYGYTF.

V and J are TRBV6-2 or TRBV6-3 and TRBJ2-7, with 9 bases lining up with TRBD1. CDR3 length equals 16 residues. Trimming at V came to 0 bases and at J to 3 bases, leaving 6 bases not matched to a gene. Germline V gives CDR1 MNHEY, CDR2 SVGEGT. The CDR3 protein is CASSYSKGQGGYEQYF. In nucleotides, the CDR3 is TGTGCCAGCAGTTACTCGAAGGGACAGGGCGGCTACGAGCAGTACTTC.

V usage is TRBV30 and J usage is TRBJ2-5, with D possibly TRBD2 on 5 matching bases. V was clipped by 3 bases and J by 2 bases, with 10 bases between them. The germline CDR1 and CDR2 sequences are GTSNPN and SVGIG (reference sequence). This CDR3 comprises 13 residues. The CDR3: CAWRPRGQETQYF. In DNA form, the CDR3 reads TGTGCCTGGAGGCCCCGAGGGCAAGAGACCCAGTACTTC.

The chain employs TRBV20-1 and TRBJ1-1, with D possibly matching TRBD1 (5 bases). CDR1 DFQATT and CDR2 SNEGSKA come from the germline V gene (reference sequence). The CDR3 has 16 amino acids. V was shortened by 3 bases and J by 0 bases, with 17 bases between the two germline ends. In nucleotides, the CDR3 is TGCAGTGCTAGTGTTTCAGCTCTAGGGGTGAACACTGAAGCTTTCTTT. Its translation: CSASVSALGVNTEAFF.

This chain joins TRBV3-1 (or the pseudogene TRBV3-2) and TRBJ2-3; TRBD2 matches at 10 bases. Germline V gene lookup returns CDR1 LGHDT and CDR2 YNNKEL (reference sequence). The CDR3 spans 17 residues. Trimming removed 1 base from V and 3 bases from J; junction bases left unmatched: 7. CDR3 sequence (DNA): TGTGCCAGCAGCCAAGCGCTAGCGGGGGCCAATACAGATACGCAGTATTTT. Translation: CASSQALAGANTDTQYF.

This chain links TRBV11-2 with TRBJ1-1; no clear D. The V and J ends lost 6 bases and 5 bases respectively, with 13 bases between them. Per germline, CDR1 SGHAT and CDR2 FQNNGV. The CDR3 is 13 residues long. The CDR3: CASRFSPATEAFF. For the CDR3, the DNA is TGTGCCAGCAGGTTTAGCCCAGCGACTGAAGCTTTCTTT.

Here the CDR3 reads CASSPGLRGGYTF. DNA of the CDR3: TGTGCCAGCAGTCCCGGTTTGCGGGGTGGCTACACCTTC. The chain uses TRBV27 and TRBJ1-2, with no clear D. The CDR3 runs 13 residues. The germline V gene has CDR1 MNHEY and CDR2 SMNVEV (reference sequence). With 5 bases removed from V and 7 bases from J, the gap between germline ends came to 14 bases.

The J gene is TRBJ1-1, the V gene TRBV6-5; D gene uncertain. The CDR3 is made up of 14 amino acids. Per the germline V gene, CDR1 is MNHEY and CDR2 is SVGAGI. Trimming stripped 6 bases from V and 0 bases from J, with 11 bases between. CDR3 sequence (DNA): TGTGCCAGCAGCAAAATCCAGTTGAACACTGAAGCTTTCTTT. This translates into CASSKIQLNTEAFF.

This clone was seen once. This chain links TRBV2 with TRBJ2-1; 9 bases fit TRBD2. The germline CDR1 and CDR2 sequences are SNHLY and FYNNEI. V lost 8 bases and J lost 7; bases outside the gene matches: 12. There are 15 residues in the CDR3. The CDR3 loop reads CASPTGGGAGNEQFF. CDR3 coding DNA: TGTGCCAGCCCAACAGGCGGGGGGGCCGGGAATGAGCAGTTCTTC.

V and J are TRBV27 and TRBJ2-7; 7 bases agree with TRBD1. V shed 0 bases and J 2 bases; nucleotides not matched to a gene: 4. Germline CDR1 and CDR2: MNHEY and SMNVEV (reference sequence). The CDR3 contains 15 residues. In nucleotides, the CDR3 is TGTGCCAGCAGTTTATCTGGGACAGTCGCCTACGAGCAGTACTTC. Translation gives CASSLSGTVAYEQYF.

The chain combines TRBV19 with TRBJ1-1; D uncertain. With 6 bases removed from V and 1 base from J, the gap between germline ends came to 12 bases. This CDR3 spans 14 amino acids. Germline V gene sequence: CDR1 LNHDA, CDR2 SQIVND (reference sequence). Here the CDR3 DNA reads TGTGCCAGTAGAATTCAGGAGGGGAACACTGAAGCTTTCTTT. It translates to CASRIQEGNTEAFF.

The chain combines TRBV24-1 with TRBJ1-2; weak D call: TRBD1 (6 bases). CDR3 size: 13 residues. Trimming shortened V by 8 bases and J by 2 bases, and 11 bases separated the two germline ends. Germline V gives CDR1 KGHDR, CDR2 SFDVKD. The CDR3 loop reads CATNSGHNYGYTF. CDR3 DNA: TGTGCCACCAATTCGGGACACAACTATGGCTACACCTTC.

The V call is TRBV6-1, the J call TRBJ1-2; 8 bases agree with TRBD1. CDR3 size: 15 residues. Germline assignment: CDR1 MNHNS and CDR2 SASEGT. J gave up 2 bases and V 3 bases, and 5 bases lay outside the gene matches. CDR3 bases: TGTGCCAGCAGTGATTGGGGACAGGACAACTATGGCTACACCTTC. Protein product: CASSDWGQDNYGYTF.

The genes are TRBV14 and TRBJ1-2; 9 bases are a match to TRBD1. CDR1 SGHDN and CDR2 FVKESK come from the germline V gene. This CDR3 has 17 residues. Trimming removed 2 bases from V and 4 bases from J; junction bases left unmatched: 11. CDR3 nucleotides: TGTGCCAGCAGCCAATCTCGCGGGACAGGGTACTTCTATGGCTACACCTTC. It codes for CASSQSRGTGYFYGYTF.

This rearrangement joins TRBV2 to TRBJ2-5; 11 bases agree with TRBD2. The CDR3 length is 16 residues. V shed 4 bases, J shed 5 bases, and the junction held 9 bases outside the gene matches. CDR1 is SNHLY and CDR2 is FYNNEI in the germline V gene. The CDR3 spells CASSGASGGHRETQYF. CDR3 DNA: TGTGCCAGCAGTGGGGCTAGCGGGGGGCATAGGGAGACCCAGTACTTC.

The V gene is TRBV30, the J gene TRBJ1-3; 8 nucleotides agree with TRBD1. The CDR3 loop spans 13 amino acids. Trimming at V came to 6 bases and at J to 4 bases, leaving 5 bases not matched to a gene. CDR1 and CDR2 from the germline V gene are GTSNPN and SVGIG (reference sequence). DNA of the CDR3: TGTGCCTGCACAGGGGGAGGGGGAAACACCATATATTTT. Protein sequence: CACTGGGGNTIYF. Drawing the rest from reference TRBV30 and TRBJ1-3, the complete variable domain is SQTIHQWPATLVQPVGSPLSLECTVEGTSNPNLYWYRQAAGRGLQLLFYSVGIGQISSEVPQNLSASRPQDRQFILSSKKLLLSDSGFYLCACTGGGGNTIYFGEGSWLTVV.

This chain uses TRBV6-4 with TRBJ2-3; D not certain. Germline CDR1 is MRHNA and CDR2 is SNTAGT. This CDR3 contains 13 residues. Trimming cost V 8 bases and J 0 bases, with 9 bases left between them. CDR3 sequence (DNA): TGTGCCAGCGGAGACCCTAGCACAGATACGCAGTATTTT. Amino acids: CASGDPSTDTQYF.

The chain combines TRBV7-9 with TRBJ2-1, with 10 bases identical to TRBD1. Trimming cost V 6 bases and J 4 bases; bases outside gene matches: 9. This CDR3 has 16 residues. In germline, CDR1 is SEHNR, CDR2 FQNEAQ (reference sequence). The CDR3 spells CASSRQGARGYNEQFF. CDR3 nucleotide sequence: TGTGCCAGCAGTCGACAGGGGGCGCGAGGGTACAATGAGCAGTTCTTC. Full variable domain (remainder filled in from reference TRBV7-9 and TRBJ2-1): DTGVSQNPRHKITKRGQNVTFRCDPISEHNRLYWYRQTLGQGPEFLTYFQNEAQLEKSRLLSDRFSAERPKGSFSTLEIQRTEQGDSAMYLCASSRQGARGYNEQFFGPGTRLTVL.

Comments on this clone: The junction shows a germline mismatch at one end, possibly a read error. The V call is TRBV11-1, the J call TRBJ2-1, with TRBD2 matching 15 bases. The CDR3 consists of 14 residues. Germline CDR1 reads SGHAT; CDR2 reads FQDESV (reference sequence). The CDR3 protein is CASSPRTSGGAKVF. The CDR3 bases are TGTGCCAGCAGCCCAAGGACTAGCGGGGGGGCCAAGGTCTTC.

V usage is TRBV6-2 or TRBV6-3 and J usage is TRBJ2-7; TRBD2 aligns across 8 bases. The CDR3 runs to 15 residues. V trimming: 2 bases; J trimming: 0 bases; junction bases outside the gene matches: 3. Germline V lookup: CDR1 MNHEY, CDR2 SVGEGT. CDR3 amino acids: CASSYVSGSSYEQYF. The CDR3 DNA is TGTGCCAGCAGTTACGTGAGCGGGAGCTCCTACGAGCAGTACTTC.

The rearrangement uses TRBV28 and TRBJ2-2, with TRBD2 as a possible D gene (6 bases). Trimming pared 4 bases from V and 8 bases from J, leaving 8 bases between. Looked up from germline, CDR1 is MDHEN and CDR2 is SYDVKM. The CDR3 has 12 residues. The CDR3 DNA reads TGTGCCAGCAGTTCGCTAGCGGGGGAGCTGTTTTTT. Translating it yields CASSSLAGELFF. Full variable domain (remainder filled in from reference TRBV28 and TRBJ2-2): DVKVTQSSRYLVKRTGEKVFLECVQDMDHENMFWYRQDPGLGLRLIYFSYDVKMKEKGDIPEGYSVSREKKERFSLILESASTNQTSMYLCASSSLAGELFFGEGSRLTVL.

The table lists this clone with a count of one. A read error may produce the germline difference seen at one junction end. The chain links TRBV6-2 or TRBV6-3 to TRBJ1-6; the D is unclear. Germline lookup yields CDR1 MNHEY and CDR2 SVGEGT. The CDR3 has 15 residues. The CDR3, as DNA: TGTGTCAGCAGACCTATGGCAGGTCTAAGCTCACCCCTCCACTTT. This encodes CVSRPMAGLSSPLHF.

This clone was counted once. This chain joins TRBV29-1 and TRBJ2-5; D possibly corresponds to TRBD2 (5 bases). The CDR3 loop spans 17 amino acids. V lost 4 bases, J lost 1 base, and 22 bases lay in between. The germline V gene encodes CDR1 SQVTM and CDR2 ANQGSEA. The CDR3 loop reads CSVVPFGVASLQETQYF. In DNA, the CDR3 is TGCAGCGTTGTACCATTCGGGGTTGCTTCCCTCCAAGAGACCCAGTACTTC.

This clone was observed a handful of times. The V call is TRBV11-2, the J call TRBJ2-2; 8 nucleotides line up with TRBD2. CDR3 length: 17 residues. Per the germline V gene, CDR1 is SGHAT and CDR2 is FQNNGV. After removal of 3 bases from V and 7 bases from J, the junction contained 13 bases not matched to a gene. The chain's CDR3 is CASSFRPAGGRNGELFF. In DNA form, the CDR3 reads TGTGCCAGCAGCTTTAGGCCGGCGGGGGGAAGGAACGGGGAGCTGTTTTTT. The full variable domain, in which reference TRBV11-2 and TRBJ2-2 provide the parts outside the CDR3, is EAGVAQSPRYKIIEKRQSVAFWCNPISGHATLYWYQQILGQGPKLLIQFQNNGVVDDSQLPKDRFSAERLKGVDSTLKIQPAKLEDSAVYLCASSFRPAGGRNGELFFGEGSRLTVL.

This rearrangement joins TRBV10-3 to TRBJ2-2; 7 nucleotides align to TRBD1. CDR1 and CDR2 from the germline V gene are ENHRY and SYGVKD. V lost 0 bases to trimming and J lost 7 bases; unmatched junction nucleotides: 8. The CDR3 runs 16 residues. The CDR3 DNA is TGTGCCATCAGTGAGTCGAGGGGGCTCGGCGGCGGGGAGCTGTTTTTT. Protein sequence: CAISESRGLGGGELFF.

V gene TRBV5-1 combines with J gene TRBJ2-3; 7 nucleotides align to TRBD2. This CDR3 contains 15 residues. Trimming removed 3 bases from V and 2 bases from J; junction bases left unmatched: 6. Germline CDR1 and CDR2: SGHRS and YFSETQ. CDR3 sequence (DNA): TGCGCCAGCAGCTGGGGAGGGGCGCCCACAGATACGCAGTATTTT. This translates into CASSWGGAPTDTQYF.